The 30 T cell receptor beta chains below all came from one sample that was sequenced in a study of identical twins. A single record per CDR3 protein comes from TCRdb applying MiXCR to the 5' RACE reads. The sample yields 450,000 to 650,000 distinct CDR3 sequences, roughly 15% seen once. The same data also contributed to another study, on yellow fever vaccine responses in identical twins.

Sequencing input: CD4+ T cells sorted from blood. Receptors were obtained from a woman aged 18-29 years in good health.

J is TRBJ2-2 and V is TRBV24-1; D call uncertain. Trimming took 3 bases from V and 5 from J, leaving 6 bases between them. Germline V lookup: CDR1 KGHDR, CDR2 SFDVKD. The CDR3 is 13 residues long. The DNA for the CDR3 is TGTGCCACCAGTGATACGGTTACCGGGGAGCTGTTTTTT. Its translation is CATSDTVTGELFF.

This clonotype was found a few times. The chain carries TRBV20-1 and TRBJ1-6; 7 bases are a match to TRBD1. CDR1 is DFQATT and CDR2 is SNEGSKA in the germline V gene (reference sequence). The V gene end was trimmed by 3 bases and the J gene end by 8 bases; junction bases not matched to a gene: 7. This CDR3 contains 14 residues. The CDR3 DNA reads TGCAGTGCTAGCAGGGGGGCTGCTCATTCACCCCTCCACTTT. Translation: CSASRGAAHSPLHF.

This clonotype was detected a few times. The rearrangement uses TRBV4-1 and TRBJ1-3, with D tentatively TRBD1 (5 bases). CDR3 length: 15 amino acids. Trimming stripped 5 bases from V and 3 bases from J, with 14 bases between. In germline, CDR1 is MGHRA, CDR2 YSYEKL. CDR3: CASSTGAGGGNTIYF. The CDR3, as DNA: TGCGCCAGCAGCACCGGGGCCGGGGGTGGAAACACCATATATTTT.

V usage is TRBV20-1 and J usage is TRBJ2-3; perhaps TRBD2 as D (5 bases). Trimming removed 6 bases from V and 1 base from J, with 8 bases in between. The CDR3 runs to 12 residues. Looked up from germline, CDR1 is DFQATT and CDR2 is SNEGSKA (reference sequence). The CDR3 sequence is CSAPGGTDTQYF. Written as DNA, the CDR3 is TGCAGTGCCCCCGGGGGCACAGATACGCAGTATTTT.

This clonotype appeared many times. The J gene is TRBJ2-4, the V gene TRBV12-3 or TRBV12-4; no clear D. This CDR3 spans 16 amino acids. V lost 8 bases to trimming and J lost 0 bases, with 17 bases between them. The CDR3 DNA is TGTGCCAGCGGCTCTAGGGCAGCCTTAGCCAAAAACATTCAGTACTTC. Its protein is CASGSRAALAKNIQYF.

This chain links TRBV20-1 with TRBJ1-5; D unresolved. V gave up 5 bases and J gave up 0 bases, with 11 bases separating them. The CDR3 runs 14 residues. CDR1 and CDR2 from the germline V gene are DFQATT and SNEGSKA (reference sequence). The CDR3 reads CSALDPTSNQPQHF. The CDR3 DNA follows: TGCAGTGCTTTGGACCCGACTAGCAATCAGCCCCAGCATTTT.

The chain has TRBV25-1 and TRBJ2-7, with TRBD2 matching over 12 bases. The germline V gene encodes CDR1 MGHDK and CDR2 SYGVNS. After removal of 2 bases from V and 4 bases from J, the junction contained 9 bases not matched to a gene. This CDR3 has 17 residues. The CDR3 here is CASSEAVGTSGHYEQYF. The CDR3 DNA reads as TGTGCCAGCAGTGAAGCCGTGGGGACTAGCGGGCATTACGAGCAGTACTTC.

This clonotype has just a few counts. V is TRBV29-1 and J is TRBJ1-3; D is perhaps TRBD1 (6 bases). V shed 6 bases and J shed 3 bases, with 12 bases lying between them. Germline V CDR1 and CDR2: SQVTM, ANQGSEA. There are 13 residues in the CDR3. CDR3 nucleotides: TGCAGCGTGAGGGACATAAATGGAAACACCATATATTTT. Its protein is CSVRDINGNTIYF.

This clonotype appeared a few times. V is TRBV7-9 and J is TRBJ2-2; 8 bases match TRBD2. Trimming cost V 3 bases and J 2 bases; bases outside gene matches: 2. From germline, CDR1 is SEHNR and CDR2 FQNEAQ (reference sequence). This CDR3 contains 15 residues. This chain's CDR3 is CASSLSGSNTGELFF. The CDR3 region has the DNA TGTGCCAGCAGCTTGAGCGGGAGTAACACCGGGGAGCTGTTTTTT. Full variable domain (rest looked up from reference TRBV7-9 and TRBJ2-2): DTGVSQNPRHKITKRGQNVTFRCDPISEHNRLYWYRQTLGQGPEFLTYFQNEAQLEKSRLLSDRFSAERPKGSFSTLEIQRTEQGDSAMYLCASSLSGSNTGELFFGEGSRLTVL.

V gene TRBV7-8 combines with J gene TRBJ2-5; tentatively, D is TRBD2 (5 bases). The CDR3 extends over 15 amino acids. CDR1 is SGHVS and CDR2 is FQNEAQ in the germline V gene. V was shortened by 5 bases and J by 0 bases, with 13 bases between the two germline ends. Here the CDR3 DNA reads TGTGCCAGCAGCCGGCTAGCCACAAACCAAGAGACCCAGTACTTC. The encoded protein is CASSRLATNQETQYF. Together with reference TRBV7-8 and TRBJ2-5, the CDR3 gives the full variable domain: GAGVSQSPRYKVAKRGQDVALRCDPISGHVSLFWYQQALGQGPEFLTYFQNEAQLDKSGLPSDRFFAERPEGSVSTLKIQRTQQEDSAVYLCASSRLATNQETQYFGPGTRLLVL.

The V and J genes are TRBV5-1 and TRBJ2-7; 8 bases map to TRBD1. V trimming: 5 bases; J trimming: 2 bases; junction bases outside the gene matches: 6. Germline CDR1 and CDR2: SGHRS and YFSETQ. The CDR3 is 14 residues long. This CDR3 reads CASSHGQGAYEQYV. In nucleotides, the CDR3 is TGCGCCAGCAGTCATGGACAGGGAGCCTACGAGCAGTACGTC.

In its sample, this clonotype was seen a few times. The chain couples TRBV7-2 to TRBJ2-2; 8 bases line up with TRBD1. Per the germline V gene, CDR1 is SGHTA and CDR2 is FQGNSA. The CDR3 extends over 16 amino acids. J gave up 5 bases and V 2 bases, and 7 bases lay outside the gene matches. Here the CDR3 reads CASSLSQGARTGELFF. CDR3 DNA: TGTGCCAGCAGCTTATCCCAGGGGGCGCGTACCGGGGAGCTGTTTTTT.

Only a few counts were recorded for this clonotype. V and J are TRBV29-1 and TRBJ2-1; D gene unclear. V lost 6 bases and J lost 4, with 7 bases in between. Germline CDR1 SQVTM, CDR2 ANQGSEA. CDR3 size: 11 residues. As DNA, the CDR3 is TGCAGCGTGGCACGGTACAATGAGCAGTTCTTC. As protein: CSVARYNEQFF.

The chain uses TRBV4-1 and TRBJ2-1; no definite D call. Looked up from germline, CDR1 is MGHRA and CDR2 is YSYEKL. The CDR3 totals 13 residues. Trimming pared 3 bases from V and 6 bases from J, leaving 9 bases between. DNA for the CDR3: TGCGCCAGCAGCCAGACGGGTCTCAATGAGCAGTTCTTC. It translates to CASSQTGLNEQFF.

The sample holds a few counts of this clonotype. The genes are TRBV20-1 and TRBJ1-2; D uncertain. V gave up 0 bases and J gave up 4 bases, with 12 bases separating them. The germline V gene encodes CDR1 DFQATT and CDR2 SNEGSKA (reference sequence). This CDR3 has 14 residues. This CDR3 reads CSARDSGFSYGYTF. CDR3 DNA sequence: TGCAGTGCTAGAGATTCGGGGTTCTCCTATGGCTACACCTTC.

This clonotype was counted a few times. The rearrangement links TRBV4-1 to TRBJ2-5, with D perhaps being TRBD1 or TRBD2 (6 bases each). Per germline, CDR1 MGHRA and CDR2 YSYEKL. V shed 0 bases and J shed 4 bases, with 12 bases lying between them. The CDR3 contains 15 residues. CDR3 sequence: CASSQEGGFGETQYF. The DNA for the CDR3 is TGCGCCAGCAGCCAAGAAGGGGGGTTTGGAGAGACCCAGTACTTC.

This clonotype was seen many times. The chain carries TRBV12-3 or TRBV12-4 and TRBJ1-4; D is undetermined. Trimming cost V 2 bases and J 4 bases, with 8 bases left between them. The CDR3 length is 14 residues. CDR3 nucleotide sequence: TGTGCCAGCAGTTTAACTGGTTTTAATGAAAAACTGTTTTTT. Amino acid sequence: CASSLTGFNEKLFF.

The chain employs TRBV13 and TRBJ2-7; D unclear. From germline, CDR1 is PRHDT and CDR2 FYEKMQ (reference sequence). The germline V and J ends were trimmed by 2 bases and 6 bases, with 11 bases remaining between them. The CDR3 covers 13 residues. CDR3 DNA sequence: TGTGCCAGCAGCTTAACGAGTAGAGTCGAGCAGTACTTC. Amino acid sequence: CASSLTSRVEQYF.

This chain links TRBV11-2 with TRBJ1-5; D is ambiguous. Germline V gene data show CDR1 as SGHAT and CDR2 as FQNNGV. The CDR3 totals 13 residues. The V and J ends lost 5 bases and 7 bases respectively, with 12 bases between them. The CDR3: CASSPSGIQPQHF. DNA for the CDR3: TGTGCCAGCAGCCCGTCCGGGATCCAGCCCCAGCATTTT.

This rearrangement joins TRBV12-3 or TRBV12-4 to TRBJ2-3; 10 bases line up with TRBD2. V gave up 0 bases and J gave up 4 bases; unmatched junction bases: 7. The CDR3 is 17 residues long. This chain's CDR3 is CASSLAPASGSPDTQYF. In DNA, the CDR3 is TGTGCCAGCAGTTTAGCGCCGGCTAGCGGGAGCCCAGATACGCAGTATTTT.

V usage is TRBV20-1 and J usage is TRBJ1-1, with a possible D match to TRBD1 (5 bases). The CDR3 covers 13 residues. CDR1 DFQATT and CDR2 SNEGSKA come from the germline V gene (reference sequence). Trimming removed 7 bases at V and 1 base at J, with 13 bases between. The CDR3 protein is CSGPGQPNTEAFF. CDR3 in DNA: TGCAGTGGTCCCGGACAACCGAACACTGAAGCTTTCTTT.

CDR3 sequence reads: CATSNESRQKTYNEQFF. The CDR3 coding sequence is TGTGCCACCAGCAACGAATCCCGACAGAAGACCTACAATGAGCAGTTCTTC. V gene TRBV15 combines with J gene TRBJ2-1, with D maybe TRBD1 (5 bases). The CDR3 is made up of 17 amino acids. Trimming removed 4 bases from V and 2 bases from J, with 18 bases in between. The germline V gene encodes CDR1 LNHNV and CDR2 YYDKDF (reference sequence).

This clonotype was detected once. The V and J genes are TRBV12-3 or TRBV12-4 and TRBJ2-6, with 7 nucleotides matching TRBD2. With V trimmed by 5 bases and J by 3 bases, 4 bases remained unmatched. This CDR3 is built from 15 residues. CDR3 loop: CASSGTGGGANVLTF. CDR3 in DNA: TGTGCCAGCAGTGGGACGGGGGGTGGGGCCAACGTCCTGACTTTC.

The chain uses TRBV6-2 or TRBV6-3 and TRBJ2-1, with 8 positions matching TRBD1. V dropped 5 bases and J dropped 0; count of bases not matched to a gene: 18. CDR1 and CDR2 from the germline V gene are MNHEY and SVGEGT. The CDR3 extends over 20 amino acids. CDR3 region: CASSRLIRGRQGASYNEQFF. The CDR3 coding sequence is TGTGCCAGCAGTCGCCTAATCCGAGGGAGGCAGGGGGCCTCCTACAATGAGCAGTTCTTC.

This clonotype was counted a few times. The chain couples TRBV2 to TRBJ1-5; 8 nucleotides match TRBD1. The junction had 4 bases not matched to a gene; V was cut back by 7 bases and J by 2 bases. CDR3 length: 14 amino acids. The germline V gene has CDR1 SNHLY and CDR2 FYNNEI. This chain's CDR3 is CASTGQGGNQPQHF. The CDR3, as DNA: TGTGCCAGCACTGGACAGGGAGGCAATCAGCCCCAGCATTTT.

The V call is TRBV27, the J call TRBJ2-3; the D gene is possibly TRBD1 (6 bases). The CDR3 totals 15 residues. Germline V gives CDR1 MNHEY, CDR2 SMNVEV (reference sequence). Deletions cut 7 bases from V and 0 bases from J, with 14 bases between. The CDR3: CASTLMGASTDTQYF. As DNA, the CDR3 is TGTGCCAGCACGTTGATGGGGGCTAGCACAGATACGCAGTATTTT.

This clonotype was picked up a small number of times. V usage is TRBV5-1 and J usage is TRBJ2-2, with TRBD1 matching 10 bases. CDR3 size: 15 residues. V shed 3 bases and J 6 bases; nucleotides not matched to a gene: 5. The germline gives CDR1 SGHRS, CDR2 YFSETQ. Here the CDR3 DNA reads TGCGCCAGCAGCTGGGGACAGGGGAATGCCGGGGAGCTGTTTTTT. Its protein is CASSWGQGNAGELFF. The variable domain in full, completed from reference TRBV5-1 and TRBJ2-2, reads KAGVTQTPRYLIKTRGQQVTLSCSPISGHRSVSWYQQTPGQGLQFLFEYFSETQRNKGNFPGRFSGRQFSNSRSEMNVSTLELGDSALYLCASSWGQGNAGELFFGEGSRLTVL.

This clonotype was observed at least ten times. This chain links TRBV15 with TRBJ2-7; 7 bases are shared with TRBD1. Losses at the gene ends were 4 bases for V and 5 bases for J; bases not matched to a gene: 8. The V gene's germline CDR1 is LNHNV and CDR2 YYDKDF (reference sequence). This CDR3 region has 14 residues. The CDR3 DNA reads TGTGCCACCAGCACACTCAGGGGGTCCCACGAGCAGTACTTC. It translates to CATSTLRGSHEQYF.

This clonotype appeared a few times. The chain links TRBV29-1 to TRBJ2-5, with 12 positions matching TRBD2. This CDR3 has 16 amino acids. The ends lost 7 bases at V and 0 bases at J; junction bases unmatched: 9. Looked up from germline, CDR1 is SQVTM and CDR2 is ANQGSEA. CDR3 DNA sequence: TGCAGCGGGTCGGGACTAGCGGGCGACTACCAAGAGACCCAGTACTTC. Residues: CSGSGLAGDYQETQYF.

This clonotype has more than one count but fewer than ten. This rearrangement joins TRBV5-1 to TRBJ1-2; 9 bases are shared with TRBD1. CDR3 length: 15 residues. The trim removed 0 bases at V and 8 bases at J, leaving 8 bases unmatched. The germline CDR1 and CDR2 sequences are SGHRS and YFSETQ. CDR3 residues: CASSLATDRGGGYTF. CDR3 sequence (DNA): TGCGCCAGCAGCTTGGCTACGGACAGGGGAGGCGGCTACACCTTC. Complete variable domain (other parts from reference TRBV5-1 and TRBJ1-2): KAGVTQTPRYLIKTRGQQVTLSCSPISGHRSVSWYQQTPGQGLQFLFEYFSETQRNKGNFPGRFSGRQFSNSRSEMNVSTLELGDSALYLCASSLATDRGGGYTFGSGTRLTVV.